This T cell receptor (beta chain) was captured in a study of blood T cell repertoires in COVID-19. Study-level background: Italy, Spain and the United States were the sources of the convalescent and acute COVID-19 samples. T cells, B-cell-depleted T cells, or PBMCs provided the cDNA or gDNA that served as material.

Germline CDR1 reads MNHEY; CDR2 reads SVGAGI. This CDR3 contains 13 residues. Trimming pared 6 bases from V and 5 bases from J, leaving 12 bases between. Authors' data handling: Reference gene primer amplification in the assay estimated nucleated cell counts. Profiled with immunoSEQ multiplex PCR; TCRdb holds only in-frame clones, not every one. D and trimming come from the DNA, and the V and J calls and clone size come from that table. This sample yields some 110,000 clones, of which roughly 80% are seen a single time; 2% to 3% belongs to the top ten. This clone was counted between two and nine times.

The rearrangement uses TRBV6-5 and TRBJ2-3, with TRBD1 as a possible D gene (5 bases). This clonotype originated in a man aged 45 to 65 with acute or convalescent COVID-19. The sequenced sample consisted of peripheral blood. The CDR3 DNA is TGTGCCAGCAGGGATGGGGCCCGAGATACGCAGTATTTT. Translated: CASRDGARDTQYF.